The source of this TCR beta chain is a study of OX40 agonist ivuxolimab in advanced cancers. Study at large: The dose-escalation cohort was approximately 80% male, with a mean age of around 60 years, ranging roughly 23 to 79.

On this clone itself: Antigen: not known.

This table comes from immunoSEQ multiplex PCR, and its TCRdb copy is limited to in-frame clones, with some not included. The profile shows tens of thousands of clones, approximately 87% of them singletons. General study points: More expanded clones were found, on average, in CD8+ than in CD4+ T cells.

The material was CD4+ or CD8+ T cells sorted from blood, obtained in a trial of the OX40 agonist ivuxolimab. The TCR comes from an adult with an advanced solid tumor such as melanoma, head and neck, liver or kidney cancer.

CDR3 in amino acids: CASSSRASNTEAFF. CDR3 sequence (DNA): TGTGCCAGCAGCTCCAGGGCGTCAAACACTGAAGCTTTCTTT. This rearrangement joins TRBV11-2 to TRBJ1-1; tentatively, D is TRBD1 (5 bases). Trimming removed 4 bases at V and 2 bases at J, with 11 bases between. Germline-derived CDR1 and CDR2 are SGHAT and FQNNGV. The CDR3 has 14 residues. Filled out from reference TRBV11-2 and TRBJ1-1, the complete variable domain reads EAGVAQSPRYKIIEKRQSVAFWCNPISGHATLYWYQQILGQGPKLLIQFQNNGVVDDSQLPKDRFSAERLKGVDSTLKIQPAKLEDSAVYLCASSSRASNTEAFFGQGTRLTVV.